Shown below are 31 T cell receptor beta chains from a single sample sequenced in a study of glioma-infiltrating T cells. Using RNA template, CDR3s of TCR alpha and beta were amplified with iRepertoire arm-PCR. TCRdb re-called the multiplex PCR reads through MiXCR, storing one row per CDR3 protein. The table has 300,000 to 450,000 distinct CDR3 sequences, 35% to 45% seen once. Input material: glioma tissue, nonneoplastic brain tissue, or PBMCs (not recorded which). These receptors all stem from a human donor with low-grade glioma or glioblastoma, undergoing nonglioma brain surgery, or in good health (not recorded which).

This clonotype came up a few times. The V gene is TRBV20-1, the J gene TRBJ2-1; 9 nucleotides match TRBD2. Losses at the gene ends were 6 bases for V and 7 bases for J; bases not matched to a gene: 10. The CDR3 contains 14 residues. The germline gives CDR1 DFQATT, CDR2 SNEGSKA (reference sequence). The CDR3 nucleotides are TGCAGTGCCACGGGCGGACTAGCGCGAAATGAGCAGTTCTTC. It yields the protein CSATGGLARNEQFF.

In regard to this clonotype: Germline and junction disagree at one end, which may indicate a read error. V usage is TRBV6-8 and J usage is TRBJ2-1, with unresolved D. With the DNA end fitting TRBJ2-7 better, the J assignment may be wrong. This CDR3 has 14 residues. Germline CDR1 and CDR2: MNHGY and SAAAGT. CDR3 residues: CASSPSVPYNEQYF. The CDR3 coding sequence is TGCGCCAGCAGTCCCAGCGTCCCATACAATGAGCAGTACTTC.

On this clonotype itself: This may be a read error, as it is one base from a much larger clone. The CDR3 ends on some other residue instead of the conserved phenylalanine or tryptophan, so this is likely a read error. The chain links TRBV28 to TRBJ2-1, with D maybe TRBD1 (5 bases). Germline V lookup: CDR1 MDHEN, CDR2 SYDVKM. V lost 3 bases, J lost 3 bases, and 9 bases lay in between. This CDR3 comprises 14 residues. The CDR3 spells CASSLIGVYNEQFS. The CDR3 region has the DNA TGTGCCAGCAGTTTGATAGGGGTCTACAATGAGCAGTTCTCC.

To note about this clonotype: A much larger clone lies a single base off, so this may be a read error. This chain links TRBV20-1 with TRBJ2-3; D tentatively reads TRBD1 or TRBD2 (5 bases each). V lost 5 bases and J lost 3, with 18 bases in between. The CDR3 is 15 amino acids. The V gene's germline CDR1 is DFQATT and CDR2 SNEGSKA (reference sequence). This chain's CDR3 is CSAAGTQVGTDTQYF. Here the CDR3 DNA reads TGCAGTGCTGCCGGGACCCAAGTGGGGACAGATACGCAGTATTTT.

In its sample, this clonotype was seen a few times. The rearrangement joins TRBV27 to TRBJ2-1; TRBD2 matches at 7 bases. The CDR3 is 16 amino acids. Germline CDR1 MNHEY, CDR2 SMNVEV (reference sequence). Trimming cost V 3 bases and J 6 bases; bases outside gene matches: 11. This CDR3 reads CASSLISFGGFNEQFF. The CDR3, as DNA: TGTGCCAGCAGTTTGATCTCTTTCGGGGGGTTCAATGAGCAGTTCTTC.

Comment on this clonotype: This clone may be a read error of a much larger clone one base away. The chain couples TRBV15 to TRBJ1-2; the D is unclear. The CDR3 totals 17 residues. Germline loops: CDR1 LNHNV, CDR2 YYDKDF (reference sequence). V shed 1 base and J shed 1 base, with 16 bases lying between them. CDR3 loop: CATSRVETEEYNYGYTF. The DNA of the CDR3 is TGTGCCACCAGCAGAGTCGAGACGGAGGAATATAACTATGGCTACACCTTC. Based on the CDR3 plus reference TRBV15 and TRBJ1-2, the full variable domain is DAMVIQNPRYQVTQFGKPVTLSCSQTLNHNVMYWYQQKSSQAPKLLFHYYDKDFNNEADTPDNFQSRRPNTSFCFLDIRSPGLGDTAMYLCATSRVETEEYNYGYTFGSGTRLTVV.

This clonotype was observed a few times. This chain's CDR3 is CASSLRWQQETQYF. The CDR3 DNA sequence: TGTGCCAGCTCCCTGCGCTGGCAGCAAGAGACCCAGTACTTC. The chain uses TRBV2 and TRBJ2-5; D remains ambiguous. Germline CDR1 SNHLY, CDR2 FYNNEI. Trimming cost V 8 bases and J 2 bases, with 15 bases left between them. This CDR3 has 14 amino acids.

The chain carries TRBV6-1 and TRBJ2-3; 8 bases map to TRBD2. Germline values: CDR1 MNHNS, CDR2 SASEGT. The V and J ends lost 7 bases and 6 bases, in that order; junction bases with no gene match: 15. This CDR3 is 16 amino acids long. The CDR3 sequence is CASTPGGGGRGDTQYF. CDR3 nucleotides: TGTGCCAGCACCCCGGGGGGGGGAGGGCGGGGGGATACGCAGTATTTT.

DNA for the CDR3: TGCAGTGCTAGAGATCGGCGGGAGGGAGAGACCCAGTACTTC. Translating gives CSARDRREGETQYF. The chain recombines TRBV20-1 with TRBJ2-5, with 9 bases matching TRBD2. V lost 0 bases and J lost 4; bases outside the gene matches: 3. Germline CDR1 is DFQATT and CDR2 is SNEGSKA (reference sequence). This CDR3 is 14 amino acids long.

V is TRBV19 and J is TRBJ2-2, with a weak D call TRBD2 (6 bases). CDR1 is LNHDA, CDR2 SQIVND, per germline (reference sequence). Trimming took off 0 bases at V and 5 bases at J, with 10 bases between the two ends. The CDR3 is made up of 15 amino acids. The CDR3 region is CASSIDAGITGELFF. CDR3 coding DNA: TGTGCCAGTAGTATAGATGCGGGGATAACCGGGGAGCTGTTTTTT.

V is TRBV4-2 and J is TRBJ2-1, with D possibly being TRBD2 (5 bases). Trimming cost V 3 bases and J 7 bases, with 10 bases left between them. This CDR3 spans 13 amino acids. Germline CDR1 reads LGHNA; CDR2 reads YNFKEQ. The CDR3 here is CASSHVLGNEQFF. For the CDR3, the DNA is TGTGCCAGCAGCCACGTACTAGGGAATGAGCAGTTCTTC.

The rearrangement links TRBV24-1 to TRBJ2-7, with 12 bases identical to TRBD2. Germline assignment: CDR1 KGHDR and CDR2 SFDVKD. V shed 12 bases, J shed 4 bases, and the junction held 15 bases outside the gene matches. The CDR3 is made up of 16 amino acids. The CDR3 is CAGSLLRTSGAYEQYF. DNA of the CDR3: TGTGCCGGCAGTTTGCTTCGGACTAGCGGGGCTTACGAGCAGTACTTC.

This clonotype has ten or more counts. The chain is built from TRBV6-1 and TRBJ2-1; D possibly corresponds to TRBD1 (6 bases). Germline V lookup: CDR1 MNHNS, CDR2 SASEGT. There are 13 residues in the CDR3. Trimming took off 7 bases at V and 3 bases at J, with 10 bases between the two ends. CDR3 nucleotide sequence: TGTGCCAGCAAGGGACAAGGCTACAATGAGCAGTTCTTC. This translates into CASKGQGYNEQFF.

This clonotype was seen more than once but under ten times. The CDR3 region has the DNA TGTGCCAGCAGTTTAGCACAGGGAGGCTATGGCTACACCTTC. This codes for CASSLAQGGYGYTF. The rearrangement uses TRBV12-3 or TRBV12-4 and TRBJ1-2; D is perhaps TRBD1 (6 bases). There are 14 residues in the CDR3. V lost 0 bases to trimming and J lost 4 bases, with 9 bases between them.

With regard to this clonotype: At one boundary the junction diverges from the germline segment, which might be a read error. CDR3 loop: CSAVVSGNAIYF. CDR3 DNA: TGCAGCGCGGTGGTCTCTGGAAACGCCATATATTTT. V gene TRBV20-1 combines with J gene TRBJ1-3; D is unclear. The CDR3 totals 12 residues. Germline-derived CDR1 and CDR2 are DFQATT and SNEGSKA (reference sequence).

CDR3 sequence (DNA): TGTGCCAGTAGTGCCAGGGTATTGGACACTGAAGCTTTCTTT. Translating it yields CASSARVLDTEAFF. The gene calls are TRBV19 and TRBJ1-1; D might be TRBD1 (5 bases). Trimming removed 5 bases at V and 3 bases at J, with 13 bases between. CDR1 is LNHDA and CDR2 is SQIVND in the germline V gene (reference sequence). The CDR3 totals 14 residues.

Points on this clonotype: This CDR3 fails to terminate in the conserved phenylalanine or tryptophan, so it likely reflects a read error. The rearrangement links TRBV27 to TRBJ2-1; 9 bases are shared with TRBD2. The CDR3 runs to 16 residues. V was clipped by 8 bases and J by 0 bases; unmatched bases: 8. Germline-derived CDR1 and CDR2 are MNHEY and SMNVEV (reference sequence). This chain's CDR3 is CASGPLSGSSYNEQFL. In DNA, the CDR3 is TGTGCCAGCGGGCCCCTTAGCGGGAGCTCCTACAATGAGCAGTTCCTC.

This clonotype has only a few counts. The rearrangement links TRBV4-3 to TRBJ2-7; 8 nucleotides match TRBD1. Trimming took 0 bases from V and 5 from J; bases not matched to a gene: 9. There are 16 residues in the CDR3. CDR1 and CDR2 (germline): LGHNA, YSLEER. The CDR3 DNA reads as TGCGCCAGCAGCCAAGATCGAGGGACAGGAGGCCACGAGCAGTACTTC. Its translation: CASSQDRGTGGHEQYF.

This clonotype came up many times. The chain's CDR3 is CASSYGEWDGTDTQYF. CDR3 nucleotide sequence: TGTGCCAGCAGTTACGGGGAGTGGGACGGCACAGATACGCAGTATTTT. This chain uses TRBV6-2 or TRBV6-3 with TRBJ2-3; D might be TRBD1 or TRBD2, each matching 5 bases. The CDR3 contains 16 residues. The germline V gene has CDR1 MNHEY and CDR2 SVGEGT. The V gene lost 2 bases and the J gene lost 1 base, with 13 bases spanning the gap.

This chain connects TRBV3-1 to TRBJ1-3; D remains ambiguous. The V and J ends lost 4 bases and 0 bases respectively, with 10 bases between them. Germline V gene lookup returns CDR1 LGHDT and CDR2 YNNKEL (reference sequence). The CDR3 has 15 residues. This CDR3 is CASSRSVNSGNTIYF. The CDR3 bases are TGTGCCAGCAGCCGCAGCGTCAACTCTGGAAACACCATATATTTT.

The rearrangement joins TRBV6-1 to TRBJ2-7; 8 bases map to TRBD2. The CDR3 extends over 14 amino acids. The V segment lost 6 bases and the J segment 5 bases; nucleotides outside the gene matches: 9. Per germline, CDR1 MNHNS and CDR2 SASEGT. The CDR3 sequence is CASRPGLGSDEQYF. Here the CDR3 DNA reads TGTGCCAGCAGGCCGGGACTAGGATCGGACGAGCAGTACTTC.

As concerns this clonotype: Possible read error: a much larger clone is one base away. The CDR3 bases are TGTGCCAGCAGGCCTCGTGGACAGATCACTGAAGCTTTCTTT. Amino acids: CASRPRGQITEAFF. The chain uses TRBV28 and TRBJ1-1; a weak D match, TRBD1 (6 bases). This CDR3 is 14 amino acids long. Germline CDR1 and CDR2: MDHEN and SYDVKM. V lost 6 bases, J lost 4 bases, and 15 bases lay in between.

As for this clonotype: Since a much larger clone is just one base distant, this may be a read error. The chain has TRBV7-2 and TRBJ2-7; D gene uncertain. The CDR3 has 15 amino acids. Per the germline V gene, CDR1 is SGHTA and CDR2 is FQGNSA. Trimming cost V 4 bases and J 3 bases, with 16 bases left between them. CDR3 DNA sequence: TGTGCCAGCAGCTCCTACTGGGGTACCCTCTACGAGCAGTACTTC. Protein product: CASSSYWGTLYEQYF.

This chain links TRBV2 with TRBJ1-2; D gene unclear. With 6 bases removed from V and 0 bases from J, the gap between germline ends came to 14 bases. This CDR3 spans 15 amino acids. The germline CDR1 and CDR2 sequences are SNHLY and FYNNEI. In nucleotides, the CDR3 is TGTGCCAGCAGGAAGGACGGCGCGACTAACTATGGCTACACCTTC. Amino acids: CASRKDGATNYGYTF.

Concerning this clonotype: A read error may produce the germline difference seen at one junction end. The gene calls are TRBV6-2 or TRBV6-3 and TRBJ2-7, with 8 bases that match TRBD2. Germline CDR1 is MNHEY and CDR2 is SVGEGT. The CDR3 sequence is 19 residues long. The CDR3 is CASIYSPSGPESHEYEQYF. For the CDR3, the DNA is TGTGCCAGCATTTACTCTCCTAGCGGGCCTGAATCCCACGAATACGAGCAGTACTTC.

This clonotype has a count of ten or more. The CDR3, as DNA: TGTGCCAGCAGTTACCCACAGGCCGAGCAGTACTTC. Amino acid sequence: CASSYPQAEQYF. V is TRBV6-2 or TRBV6-3 and J is TRBJ2-7; D may be TRBD1 (5 bases). Trimming took 2 bases from V and 6 from J, leaving 8 bases between them. This CDR3 is 12 amino acids long. Germline CDR1 is MNHEY and CDR2 is SVGEGT.

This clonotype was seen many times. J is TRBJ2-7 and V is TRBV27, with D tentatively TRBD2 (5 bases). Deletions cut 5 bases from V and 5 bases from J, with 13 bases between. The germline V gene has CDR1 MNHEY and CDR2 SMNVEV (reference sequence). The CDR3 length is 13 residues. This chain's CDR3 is CASSEGWMNEQYF. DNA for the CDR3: TGTGCCAGCAGTGAGGGCTGGATGAACGAGCAGTACTTC.

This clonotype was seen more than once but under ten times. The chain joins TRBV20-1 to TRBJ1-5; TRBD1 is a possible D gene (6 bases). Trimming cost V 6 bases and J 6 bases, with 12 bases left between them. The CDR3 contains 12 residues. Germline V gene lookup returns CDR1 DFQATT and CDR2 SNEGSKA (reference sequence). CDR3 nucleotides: TGCAGTGCGACAACAGGGTCTCAGCCCCAGCATTTT. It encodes CSATTGSQPQHF.

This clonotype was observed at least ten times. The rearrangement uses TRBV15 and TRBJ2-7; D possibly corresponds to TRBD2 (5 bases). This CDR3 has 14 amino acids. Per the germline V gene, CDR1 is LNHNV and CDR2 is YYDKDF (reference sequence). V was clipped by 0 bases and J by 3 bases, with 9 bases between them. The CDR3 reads CATSREPSSYEQYF. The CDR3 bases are TGTGCCACCAGCAGAGAACCTAGCAGCTACGAGCAGTACTTC.

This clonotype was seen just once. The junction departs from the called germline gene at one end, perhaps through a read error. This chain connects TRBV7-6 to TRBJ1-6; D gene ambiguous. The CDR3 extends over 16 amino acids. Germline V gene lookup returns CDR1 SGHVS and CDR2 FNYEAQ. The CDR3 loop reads CASIQHSEWPDSPLHF. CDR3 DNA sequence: TGTGCTAGCATCCAACACAGCGAGTGGCCGGACTCACCCCTCCACTTT.

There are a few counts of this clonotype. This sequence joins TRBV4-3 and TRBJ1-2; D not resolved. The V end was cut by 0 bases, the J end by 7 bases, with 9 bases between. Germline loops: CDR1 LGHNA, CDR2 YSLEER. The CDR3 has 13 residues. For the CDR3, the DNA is TGCGCCAGCAGCCAAGAACAAGGATTTGGCTACACCTTC. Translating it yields CASSQEQGFGYTF.